Below, one T cell receptor beta chain is given with its context. Its antigen is unknown. It has no much larger one-base neighbor in the sample; base qualities were not kept. The entry originates in a study of shared clonotypes between healthy human individuals (dated by TCRdb to the early 2020s). Regarding the complete study: Three men and a couple of women, aged 18 to 49 years, made up the cohort. For each donor, three plates each were used for CD4 naive and CD4 memory, two plates were used for CD8 naive, and one plate was used for CD8 memory. To estimate repertoire size and how much clonotype sharing occurs between individuals, the study deeply sequenced the blood TCR repertoires of 5 or 6 healthy adults. Libraries were prepared and TCR repertoires were sequenced by different laboratories using diverse techniques, in order to increase sequencing depth and limit assay-specific biases. Leukapheresis yielded between about 0.94 and 10 billion PBMCs per donor. Overall study results and their limits: Because the study included only a small number of donors, the genetic and exposure-history diversity represented was limited. Sharing across a few donors was observed for approximately 5% of naive CD4, 3% to 4% of naive CD8, 2% to 2.5% of memory CD4, and roughly 0.4% of memory CD8 clonotypes. Sampling was restricted to blood, and TCR repertoires in tissue are likely to differ from TCR repertoires in blood. Rarefaction of sorted-subset datasets indicated incomplete sequencing despite the large sequencing depth. Clonotypes shared by all four sorted-subset donors showed higher generation probabilities than non-shared clonotypes. Based on pairwise subsampling, the degree of clonotype sharing among donors was expected to be affected by sequencing depth. Larger estimated clonotype richness was generally found for naive subsets than for memory subsets.

The CDR3 starts with the cysteine, ends with the phenylalanine, and has 15 residues. Of all the DNA, just the CDR3 is kept, 45 bases in frame from base 1. V and J lose 0 bases and 4 bases, and a span of 12 bases separates them. Taken from the germline V gene (reference sequence), the CDR1 and CDR2 loops are MNHNY and SVGAGI. Healthy HIV-negative adults with no recently reported acute infections or vaccinations were included as donors. Every donor was a Caucasian adult living in Nashville, Tennessee, USA. CD4+ T cells were enriched through magnetic negative selection, after which naive cells were positively selected on CD45RA and the remaining negative fraction served as the memory subset. Blood was collected by leukapheresis, and PBMCs were isolated by Ficoll-Histopaque density gradient centrifugation and then cryopreserved in liquid nitrogen vapor phase. Analytical flow cytometry was used to check the purity and quantity of each magnetically sorted T cell population. Each sorted fraction had its genomic DNA isolated and then quantified by UV absorbance on a Nanodrop 2000c.

Using the deep immunoSEQ assay, TCR CDR3 regions were amplified from genomic DNA by multiplex PCR. Extracted genomic DNA from each cell subset was spread evenly across all wells of several immunoSEQ 96-well plates, with each plate serving as a replicate. Each replicate PCR for sorted subsets received roughly 0.2 ug genomic DNA, equal to 30,000 or so T cell genomes. Purified libraries were measured with a Qubit 3.0 fluorometer, size-checked on a Bioanalyzer 2100, and measured again with the KAPA Library Quantification kit. Every immunoSEQ 96-well plate was sequenced on a separate single-read 150-cycle Illumina NextSeq 550 flow cell. In the original analysis: Because the immunoSEQ output held only junctional sequences and lacked quality scores, the filtering could not match the filtering applied to full-length reads. Sequences were annotated with PyIR, a Python wrapper for IgBLAST v1.9, and V/J genes and CDR3 were assigned using IMGT germline references. Any read was removed if the V/J assignment was weak (E-value above 1e-6), the CDR3 was missing, or the read contained stop codons, out-of-frame junctions, or ambiguous translated residues. A V3J clonotype was defined by an identical inferred V gene, J gene, and CDR3 amino acid sequence. Percentage overlap between repertoires was calculated by dividing the number of shared unique clonotypes by the size of the smaller repertoire. Richness of each repertoire was evaluated using RTK rarefaction, the Chao1 estimator, and Recon v2.1 estimates of unobserved clonotypes. Generation probabilities for all TCRbeta clonotypes obtained by the gDNA method from several donors were computed using OLGA. The table was pulled from immuneACCESS by TCRdb, which kept in-frame rearrangements only. Such tables lose some clones; where checked, under half of the loss comes from unresolved V genes, and the rest has no known cause. V, J and clone size are those of that table, while D and trimming were read from the DNA. The sample records 2,500,000 or so clones, 93% of which are singletons. About 0.34% of the sample belongs to the ten largest clones.

The rearranged chain carries TRBV6-6 and TRBJ1-2, with a tentative D gene TRBD1 over 6 matching bases. The sequence derives from a man younger than 35 in good health. Some clones in this sample may be carry-over from other donors' samples. Specimen: naive CD4+ T cells from PBMCs. The sample's cell subset or site label is to be understood as: CD45RA+ positively selected. The nucleotide sequence reads as follows: TGTGCCAGCAGTTACTCGGGGGCCGTCGGCTATGGCTACACCTTC. Its protein reads: CASSYSGAVGYGYTF.